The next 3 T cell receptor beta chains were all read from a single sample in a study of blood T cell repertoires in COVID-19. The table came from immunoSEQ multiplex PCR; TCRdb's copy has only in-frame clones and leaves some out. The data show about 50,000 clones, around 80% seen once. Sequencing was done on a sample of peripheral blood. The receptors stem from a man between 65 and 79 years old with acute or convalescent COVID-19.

CDR3 coding DNA: TGCGCCAGCAGCTTGGGGCCAGGGAGGGATTCACCCCTCCACTTT. Protein sequence: CASSLGPGRDSPLHF. The chain links TRBV5-1 to TRBJ1-6, with D perhaps TRBD1 (5 bases). Germline V gives CDR1 SGHRS, CDR2 YFSETQ. V was shortened by 0 bases and J by 8 bases, with 12 bases between the two germline ends. There are 15 residues in the CDR3. Full variable domain (outside the CDR3, taken from reference TRBV5-1 and TRBJ1-6): KAGVTQTPRYLIKTRGQQVTLSCSPISGHRSVSWYQQTPGQGLQFLFEYFSETQRNKGNFPGRFSGRQFSNSRSEMNVSTLELGDSALYLCASSLGPGRDSPLHFGNGTRLTVT.

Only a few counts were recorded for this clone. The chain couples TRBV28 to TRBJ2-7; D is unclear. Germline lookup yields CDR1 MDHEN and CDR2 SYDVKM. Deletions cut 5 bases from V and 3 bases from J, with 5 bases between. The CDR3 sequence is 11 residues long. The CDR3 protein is CASSTIYEQYF. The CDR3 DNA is TGTGCCAGCAGTACTATCTACGAGCAGTACTTC.

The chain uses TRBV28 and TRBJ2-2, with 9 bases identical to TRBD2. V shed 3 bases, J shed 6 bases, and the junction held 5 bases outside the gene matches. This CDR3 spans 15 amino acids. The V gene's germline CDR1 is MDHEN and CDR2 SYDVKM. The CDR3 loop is CASSFSSGESGELFF. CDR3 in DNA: TGTGCCAGCAGTTTTTCTAGCGGGGAGTCCGGGGAGCTGTTTTTT.